This T cell receptor (beta chain) stems from a study of blood T cell repertoires in COVID-19. This CDR3 is built from 12 residues. The V gene lost 7 bases and the J gene lost 3 bases, with 11 bases spanning the gap. CDR1 is SGHTS, CDR2 YDEGEE, per germline. This clone was detected only a few times. In the study's own analysis: Cell counts per sample came from amplifying reference gene primers. Generated by immunoSEQ multiplex PCR, the TCRdb table keeps only in-frame clones and is missing some. The V and J calls and clone size were taken over from that table, and D and trimming were inferred from the DNA. The table shows about 88,000 clones, with roughly 80% occurring only once.

The chain carries TRBV5-8 and TRBJ2-7, with TRBD1 as a possible D gene (6 bases). The sample was peripheral blood. The sequence came from a human donor in a cohort sampled during active COVID-19. CDR3 nucleotides: TGTGCCAGCTCTACAGGGAACTACGAGCAGTACTTC. This gives the protein CASSTGNYEQYF.